The rows below give T cell receptor beta chains drawn from one sample of a study of Ad26.COV2.S vaccination and SARS-CoV-2 variants. Measured with immunoSEQ multiplex PCR; TCRdb has only the in-frame clones, and not every one. The table lists around 400,000 clones, 80% to 90% of them singletons. Sequenced material: peripheral blood, taken in a trial of Ad26.COV2.S vaccine versus placebo. These receptors were obtained from a person aged 18-60 years who received the Ad26.COV2.S COVID-19 vaccine or a placebo. The CDR3 runs from the conserved cysteine through the conserved F or W. A D gene is named only where the DNA matches it firmly. Size tells how often a clone was seen (once, few, many) or the class of an expanded clone, and some rows leave it out.

clone size: many
V gene: TRBV7-2
D gene: TRBD2
J gene: TRBJ2-5
CDR3 protein: CASSPGTSQNQETQYF
CDR3 DNA: TGTGCCAGCAGCCCCGGGACTAGCCAAAACCAAGAGACCCAGTACTTC

clone size: NA
V gene: TRBV5-4
D gene: NA
J gene: TRBJ1-2
CDR3 protein: CASSFADTPYGYTF
CDR3 DNA: TGTGCCAGCAGCTTTGCTGACACCCCCTATGGCTACACCTTC

clone size: NA
V gene: TRBV9
D gene: NA
J gene: TRBJ2-7
CDR3 protein: CASSVDGAPEQYF
CDR3 DNA: TGTGCCAGCAGCGTAGATGGGGCCCCCGAGCAGTACTTC

clone size: NA
V gene: TRBV28
D gene: NA
J gene: TRBJ1-3
CDR3 protein: CASKVQTGNTIYF
CDR3 DNA: TGTGCCAGCAAGGTTCAAACGGGAAACACCATATATTTT

clone size: NA
V gene: TRBV3-1/TRBV3-2
D gene: NA
J gene: TRBJ1-1
CDR3 protein: CASTPLVGTEAFF
CDR3 DNA: TGTGCCAGCACACCTTTGGTTGGGACTGAAGCTTTCTTT

clone size: NA
V gene: TRBV19
D gene: NA
J gene: TRBJ2-7
CDR3 protein: CATARDNPPRGQYF
CDR3 DNA: TGTGCCACCGCCCGAGACAACCCTCCCCGGGGGCAGTACTTC

clone size: NA
V gene: TRBV4-1
D gene: NA
J gene: TRBJ1-3
CDR3 protein: CASTQSETASGNTIYF
CDR3 DNA: TGCGCCAGCACCCAGTCGGAGACGGCCTCTGGAAACACCATATATTTT

clone size: NA
V gene: TRBV5-1
D gene: NA
J gene: TRBJ2-7
CDR3 protein: CASPAGPKKSYEQYF
CDR3 DNA: TGCGCCAGCCCGGCGGGGCCCAAAAAGTCCTACGAGCAGTACTTC

clone size: NA
V gene: TRBV3-1/TRBV3-2
D gene: NA
J gene: TRBJ2-5
CDR3 protein: CASSHRGGGETQYF
CDR3 DNA: TGTGCCAGCAGCCATCGAGGGGGAGGGGAGACCCAGTACTTC

clone size: once
V gene: TRBV4-2
D gene: TRBD2
J gene: TRBJ2-1
CDR3 protein: CASSPNSRTSGVLAAYNEQFF
CDR3 DNA: TGTGCCAGCAGCCCTAACTCGAGAACTAGCGGGGTTCTTGCTGCCTACAATGAGCAGTTCTTC

clone size: NA
V gene: TRBV11-2
D gene: TRBD2
J gene: TRBJ2-2
CDR3 protein: CASSDQSGGSAGELFF
CDR3 DNA: TGTGCCAGCAGCGATCAGAGCGGGGGGTCGGCCGGGGAGCTGTTTTTT

clone size: NA
V gene: TRBV27
D gene: NA
J gene: TRBJ2-7
CDR3 protein: CASRLDPGRSYEQYF
CDR3 DNA: TGTGCCAGCAGACTCGACCCGGGGAGATCCTACGAGCAGTACTTC

clone size: NA
V gene: TRBV24-1
D gene: TRBD2
J gene: TRBJ2-1
CDR3 protein: CATSDFSRAGGQFF
CDR3 DNA: TGTGCCACCAGTGATTTTAGCCGGGCGGGAGGGCAGTTCTTC

clone size: NA
V gene: TRBV7-9
D gene: TRBD1
J gene: TRBJ2-7
CDR3 protein: CASSPGGLSYEQYF
CDR3 DNA: TGTGCCAGCAGCCCAGGGGGTCTTTCCTACGAGCAGTACTTC

clone size: NA
V gene: TRBV13
D gene: TRBD1
J gene: TRBJ1-2
CDR3 protein: CASSLAPGRGRGYTF
CDR3 DNA: TGTGCCAGCAGCTTAGCCCCGGGCAGGGGGCGCGGCTACACCTTC

clone size: NA
V gene: TRBV25-1
D gene: NA
J gene: TRBJ1-2
CDR3 protein: CASSDISGDTLGGYTF
CDR3 DNA: TGTGCCAGCAGTGATATTTCGGGGGACACCCTGGGCGGCTACACCTTC

clone size: NA
V gene: TRBV10-1
D gene: TRBD1
J gene: TRBJ2-2
CDR3 protein: CASRLTGPTGELFF
CDR3 DNA: TGCGCCAGCAGGCTGACAGGGCCAACCGGGGAGCTGTTTTTT

clone size: NA
V gene: TRBV4-1
D gene: NA
J gene: TRBJ1-2
CDR3 protein: CASSLRGNGYTF
CDR3 DNA: TGCGCCAGCAGCTTGCGAGGGAATGGCTACACCTTC

clone size: NA
V gene: TRBV18
D gene: TRBD1
J gene: TRBJ1-1
CDR3 protein: CASSRDGQAPVNTEAFF
CDR3 DNA: TGTGCCAGCTCACGAGACGGACAGGCCCCGGTGAACACTGAAGCTTTCTTT

clone size: NA
V gene: TRBV6-5
D gene: NA
J gene: TRBJ1-5
CDR3 protein: CASRPDGHDQPQHF
CDR3 DNA: TGTGCCAGCAGGCCTGACGGCCACGATCAGCCCCAGCATTTT